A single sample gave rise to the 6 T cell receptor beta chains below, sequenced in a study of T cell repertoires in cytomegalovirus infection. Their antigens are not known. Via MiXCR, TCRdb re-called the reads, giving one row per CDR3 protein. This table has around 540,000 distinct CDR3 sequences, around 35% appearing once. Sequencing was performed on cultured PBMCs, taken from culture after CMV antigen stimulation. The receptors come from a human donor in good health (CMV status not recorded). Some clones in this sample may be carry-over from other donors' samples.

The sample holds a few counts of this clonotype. The CDR3 here is CASSSGLAGGFSYNEQFF. CDR3 bases: TGTGCCAGCAGCTCCGGACTAGCGGGAGGTTTTTCCTACAATGAGCAGTTCTTC. The chain joins TRBV7-6 to TRBJ2-1, with TRBD2 identical over 14 bases. The CDR3 length is 18 residues. CDR1 is SGHVS, CDR2 FNYEAQ, per germline. Trimming took 4 bases from V and 1 from J; bases not matched to a gene: 6.

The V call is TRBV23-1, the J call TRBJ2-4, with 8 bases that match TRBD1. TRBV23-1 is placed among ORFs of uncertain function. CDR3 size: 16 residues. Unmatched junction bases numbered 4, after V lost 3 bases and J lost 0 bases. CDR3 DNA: TGCGCCAGCAGTCAGGGACAGGATGTAGCCAAAAACATTCAGTACTTC. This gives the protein CASSQGQDVAKNIQYF.

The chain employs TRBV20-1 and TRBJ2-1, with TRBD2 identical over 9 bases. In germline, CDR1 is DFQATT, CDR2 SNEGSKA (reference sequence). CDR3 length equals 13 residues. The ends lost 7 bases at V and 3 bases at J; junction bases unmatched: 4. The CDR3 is CSVTSGLYNEQFF. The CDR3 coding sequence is TGCAGTGTTACTAGCGGGCTCTACAATGAGCAGTTCTTC.

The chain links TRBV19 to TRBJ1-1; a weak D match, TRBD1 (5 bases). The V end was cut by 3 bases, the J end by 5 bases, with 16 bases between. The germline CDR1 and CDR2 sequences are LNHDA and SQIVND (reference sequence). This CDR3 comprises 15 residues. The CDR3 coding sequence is TGTGCCAGTAGTATGCGAGACAGCGGGGTGACTGAAGCTTTCTTT. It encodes CASSMRDSGVTEAFF.

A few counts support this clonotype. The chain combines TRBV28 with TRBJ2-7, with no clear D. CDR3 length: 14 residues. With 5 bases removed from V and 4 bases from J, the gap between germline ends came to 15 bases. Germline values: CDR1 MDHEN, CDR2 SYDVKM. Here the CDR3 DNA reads TGTGCCAGCAGTCCCCCAGGAGTAACGTACGAGCAGTACTTC. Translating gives CASSPPGVTYEQYF.

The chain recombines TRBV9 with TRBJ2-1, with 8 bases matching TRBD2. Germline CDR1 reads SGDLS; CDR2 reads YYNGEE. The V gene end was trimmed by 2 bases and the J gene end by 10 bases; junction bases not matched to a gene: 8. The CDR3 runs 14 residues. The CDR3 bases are TGTGCCAGCAGCGTGGGTACAGCGGGAGTGGAGCAGTTCTTC. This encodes CASSVGTAGVEQFF.